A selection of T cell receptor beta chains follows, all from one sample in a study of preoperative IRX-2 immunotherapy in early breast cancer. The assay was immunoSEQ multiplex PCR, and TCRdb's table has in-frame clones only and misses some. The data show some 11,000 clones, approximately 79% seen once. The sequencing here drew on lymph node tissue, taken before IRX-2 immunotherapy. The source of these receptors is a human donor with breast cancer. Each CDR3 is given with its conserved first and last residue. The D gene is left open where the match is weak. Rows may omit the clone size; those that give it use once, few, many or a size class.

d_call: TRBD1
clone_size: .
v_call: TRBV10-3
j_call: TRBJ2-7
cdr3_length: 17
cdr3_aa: CAISESEGQGSSYEQYF
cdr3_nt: TGTGCCATCAGTGAGTCGGAAGGACAGGGGAGCTCCTACGAGCAGTACTTC

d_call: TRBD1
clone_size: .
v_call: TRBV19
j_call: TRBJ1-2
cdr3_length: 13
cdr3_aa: CASSRDSADGYTF
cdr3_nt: TGTGCCAGTAGTAGGGACAGCGCAGATGGCTACACCTTC

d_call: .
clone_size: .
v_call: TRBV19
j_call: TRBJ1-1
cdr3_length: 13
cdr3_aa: CASSARTDTEAFF
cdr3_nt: TGTGCCAGTAGTGCTCGGACGGACACTGAAGCTTTCTTT

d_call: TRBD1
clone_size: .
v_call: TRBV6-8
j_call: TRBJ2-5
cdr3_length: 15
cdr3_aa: CAISATSGTEETQYF
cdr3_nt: TGTGCCATCAGCGCCACTTCCGGGACAGAAGAGACCCAGTACTTC

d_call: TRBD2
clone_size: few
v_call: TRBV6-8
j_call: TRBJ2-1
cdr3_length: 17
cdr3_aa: CASSYGGLAGVPNEQFF
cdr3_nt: TGTGCCAGCAGTTACGGGGGACTAGCGGGAGTACCCAATGAGCAGTTCTTC

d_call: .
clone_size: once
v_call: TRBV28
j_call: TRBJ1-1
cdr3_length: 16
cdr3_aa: CASSSGTPLGSTEAFF
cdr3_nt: TGTGCCAGCAGTTCAGGGACCCCTTTAGGGAGCACTGAAGCTTTCTTT

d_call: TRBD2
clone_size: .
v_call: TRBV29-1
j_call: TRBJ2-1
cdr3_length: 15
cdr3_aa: CSAVEVAGGLGEQFF
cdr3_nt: TGCAGCGCCGTGGAGGTAGCGGGAGGGCTAGGCGAGCAGTTCTTC

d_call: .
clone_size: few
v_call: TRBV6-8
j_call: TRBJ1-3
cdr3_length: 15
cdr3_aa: CASKYGQSSGNTIYF
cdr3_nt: TGTGCCAGCAAATACGGACAGAGCTCTGGAAACACCATATATTTT

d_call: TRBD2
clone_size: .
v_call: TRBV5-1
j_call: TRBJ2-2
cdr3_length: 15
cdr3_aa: CASSPTSVNTGELFF
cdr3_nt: TGCGCCAGCAGCCCGACTAGCGTGAACACCGGGGAGCTGTTTTTT

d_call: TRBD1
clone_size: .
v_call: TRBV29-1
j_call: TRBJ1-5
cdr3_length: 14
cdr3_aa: CSVKGQGRNQPQHF
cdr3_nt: TGCAGCGTGAAGGGACAGGGCCGCAATCAGCCCCAGCATTTT

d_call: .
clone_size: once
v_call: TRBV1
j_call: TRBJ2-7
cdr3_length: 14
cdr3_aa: CASSRAGGAYEQYF
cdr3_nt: TGCGCCAGCAGCCGGGCAGGGGGAGCCTACGAGCAGTACTTC

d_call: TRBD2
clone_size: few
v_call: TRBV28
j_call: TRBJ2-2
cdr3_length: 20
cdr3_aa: CASTPEDEGGDEANTGELFF
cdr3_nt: TGTGCCAGCACCCCCGAGGATGAGGGAGGGGATGAGGCGAACACCGGGGAGCTGTTTTTT

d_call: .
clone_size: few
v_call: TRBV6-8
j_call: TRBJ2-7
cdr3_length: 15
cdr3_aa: CASSYVGGIIYEQYF
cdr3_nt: TGTGCCAGCAGTTACGTCGGAGGGATTATCTACGAGCAGTACTTC

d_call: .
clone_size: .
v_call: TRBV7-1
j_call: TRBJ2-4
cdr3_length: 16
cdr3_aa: CASSLSRLGGKNIQYF
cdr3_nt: TGTGCCAGCAGCTTAAGTAGGCTGGGTGGCAAAAACATTCAGTACTTC

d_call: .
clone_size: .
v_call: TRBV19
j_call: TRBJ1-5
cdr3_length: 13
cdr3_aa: CASRSGLGQPQHF
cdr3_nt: TGTGCCAGTCGATCAGGGTTGGGTCAGCCCCAGCATTTT

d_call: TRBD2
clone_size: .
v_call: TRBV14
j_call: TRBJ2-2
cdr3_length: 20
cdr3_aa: CASSQVSLAGVGTNTGELFF
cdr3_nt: TGTGCCAGCAGCCAAGTTTCACTAGCGGGAGTAGGAACGAACACCGGGGAGCTGTTTTTT

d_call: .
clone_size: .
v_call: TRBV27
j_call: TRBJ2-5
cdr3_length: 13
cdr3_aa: CASRHATQETQYF
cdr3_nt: TGTGCCAGCAGACACGCGACCCAAGAGACCCAGTACTTC

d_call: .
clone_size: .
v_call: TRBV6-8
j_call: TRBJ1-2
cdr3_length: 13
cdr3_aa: CASKRDTNYGYTF
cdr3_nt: TGTGCCAGCAAAAGAGACACCAACTATGGCTACACCTTC

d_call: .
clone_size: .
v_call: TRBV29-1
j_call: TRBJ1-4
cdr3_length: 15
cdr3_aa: CSVALVTATNEKLFF
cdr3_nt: TGCAGCGTCGCCCTCGTGACAGCAACTAATGAAAAACTGTTTTTT

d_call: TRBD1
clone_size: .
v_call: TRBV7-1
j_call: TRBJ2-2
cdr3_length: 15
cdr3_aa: CASSPQTGLGGELFF
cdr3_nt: TGTGCCAGCAGCCCCCAGACAGGGCTCGGCGGGGAGCTGTTTTTT

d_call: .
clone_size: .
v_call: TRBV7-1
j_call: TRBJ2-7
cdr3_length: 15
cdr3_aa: CASSPMAQGINEQYF
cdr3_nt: TGTGCCAGCAGCCCCATGGCGCAGGGGATCAACGAGCAGTACTTC

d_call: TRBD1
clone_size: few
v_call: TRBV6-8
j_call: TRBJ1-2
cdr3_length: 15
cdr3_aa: CASSPRTGTVYGYTF
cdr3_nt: TGTGCCAGCAGTCCCCGGACAGGGACCGTATATGGCTACACCTTC

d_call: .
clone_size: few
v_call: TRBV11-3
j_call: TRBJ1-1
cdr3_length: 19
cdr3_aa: CASSLLRGVVRTMNTEAFF
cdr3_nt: TGTGCCAGCAGCTTATTGCGTGGGGTCGTGAGGACGATGAACACTGAAGCTTTCTTT

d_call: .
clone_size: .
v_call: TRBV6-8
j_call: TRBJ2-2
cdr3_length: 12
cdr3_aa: CASSSEFGELFF
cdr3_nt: TGTGCCAGCAGTTCAGAATTCGGGGAGCTGTTTTTT

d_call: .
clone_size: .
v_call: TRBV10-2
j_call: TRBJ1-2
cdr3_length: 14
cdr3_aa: CASSEPVTLYGYTF
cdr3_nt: TGCGCCAGCAGTGAGCCAGTAACCCTGTATGGCTACACCTTC

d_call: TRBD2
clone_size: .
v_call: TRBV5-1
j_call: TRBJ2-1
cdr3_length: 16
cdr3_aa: CASSLATAGEFNEQFF
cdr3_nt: TGCGCCAGCAGCTTGGCCACAGCGGGAGAATTCAATGAGCAGTTCTTC

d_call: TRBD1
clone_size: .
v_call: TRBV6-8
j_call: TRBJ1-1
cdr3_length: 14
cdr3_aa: CASSSGQGDTEAFF
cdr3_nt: TGTGCCAGCAGCTCAGGACAGGGGGACACTGAAGCTTTCTTT

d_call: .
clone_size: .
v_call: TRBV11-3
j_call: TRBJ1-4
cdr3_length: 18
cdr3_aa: CASSLTDLFGMDGEKLFF
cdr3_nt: TGTGCCAGCAGCTTGACCGACCTCTTCGGGATGGACGGTGAAAAACTGTTTTTT

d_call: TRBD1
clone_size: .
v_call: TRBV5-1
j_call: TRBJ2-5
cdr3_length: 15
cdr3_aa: CASSSTGASQETQYF
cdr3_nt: TGCGCCAGCAGCTCGACAGGGGCAAGCCAAGAGACCCAGTACTTC

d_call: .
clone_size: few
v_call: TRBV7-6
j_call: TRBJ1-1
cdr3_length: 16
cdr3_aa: CASSLAGGYGDTEAFF
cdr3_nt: TGTGCCAGCAGCTTGGCCGGAGGGTACGGGGACACTGAAGCTTTCTTT